The source of this T cell receptor beta chain is a study of OX40 agonist ivuxolimab in advanced cancers. Measured with immunoSEQ multiplex PCR; TCRdb has only the in-frame clones, and not every one. The table lists approximately 74,000 clones, 90% of them singletons, with less than 0.6% in the top ten. The ends lost 1 base at V and 7 bases at J; junction bases unmatched: 2. CDR3 size: 15 residues. Germline V gene sequence: CDR1 LNHNV, CDR2 YYDKDF (reference sequence). This clonotype was sampled from an adult with an advanced solid tumor such as melanoma, head and neck, liver or kidney cancer. The chain links TRBV15 to TRBJ2-4, with TRBD2 matching 12 bases. Sequencing was performed on CD4+ or CD8+ T cells sorted from blood, taken in a trial of the OX40 agonist ivuxolimab. CDR3: CATSRVGTSGNIQYF. The CDR3 nucleotides read TGTGCCACCAGCAGAGTGGGGACTAGCGGGAACATTCAGTACTTC.